This TCR beta chain was found in a study of tumor-infiltrating lymphocytes in glioblastoma multiforme. Multiple V-beta primers and a C-beta primer amplified TCRB from RNA. Each CDR3 protein gets one entry after TCRdb re-called the multiplex PCR reads with MiXCR. The sample holds about 15,000 distinct CDR3 sequences, around 72% seen once. Overall study results and limits: The T cells in this sample were not sorted into functional subsets. The TCR and somatic mutation analysis included just one glioblastoma patient.

Trimming cost V 0 bases and J 0 bases, with 14 bases left between them. CDR3 size: 18 residues. From germline, CDR1 is KGHDR and CDR2 SFDVKD. Turning to this clonotype: Its antigen is undetermined. The CDR3 does not end in the conserved phenylalanine or tryptophan, so this is likely a read error.

The sequencing input was brain tumor tissue. This receptor was obtained from a male donor with glioblastoma. The V gene is TRBV24-1, the J gene TRBJ2-1; D is undetermined. The CDR3 DNA reads TGTGCCACCAGTGATTTGCCCGAGAGTAAGGGCTCCTACAATGAGCAGTTCTTG. It encodes CATSDLPESKGSYNEQFL.